Sequencing of this T cell receptor beta chain was carried out in a study of response to subunit inactivated influenza vaccine. General study results and limits: It was suggested by the authors that few new T cells are recruited by each seasonal influenza vaccination.

From the RT-PCR reads, TCRdb called clonotypes with MiXCR, one entry per CDR3 protein. In the table there are fewer than 650,000 distinct CDR3 sequences, 13% of which are singletons. As regards this clonotype: Its antigen is as yet unknown.

The specimen was PBMCs from blood, collected roughly 46 days after vaccination. This receptor was obtained from a man aged 45-60 years who received an inactivated influenza vaccine.

CDR3 region: CSARPLAGGAYEQYF. The CDR3 nucleotides read TGCAGTGCTAGACCCTTAGCGGGGGGAGCATACGAGCAGTACTTC. The chain is built from TRBV20-1 and TRBJ2-7; 10 nucleotides align to TRBD2. V gave up 2 bases and J gave up 4 bases; unmatched junction bases: 8. The CDR3 length is 15 residues. Germline loops: CDR1 DFQATT, CDR2 SNEGSKA (reference sequence).